The TCR beta chain described here comes from a study of HIV-infected children after antiretroviral therapy interruption. Turning to the study itself: Samples from the continuous-treatment group were taken at weeks 0, 48 and 150. Study results and limitations: Naive CD4+ sequences overlapped less between time points once interruption began.

This clonotype appeared many times. Its antigen is as yet unknown. Treatment reported: PENTA 11 planned treatment interruption arm or continuous ART arm. RNA-based 3' RACE libraries used unique molecular identifiers. Each CDR3 protein gets one entry after TCRdb re-called the 3' RACE reads with MiXCR. The data show several thousand distinct CDR3 sequences, 16% seen once. The germline gives CDR1 MGHRA, CDR2 YSYEKL. This CDR3 region has 15 residues. Trimming left V 3 bases short and J 7 bases short, with 16 bases between. This chain joins TRBV4-1 and TRBJ1-5, with D perhaps matching TRBD1 (6 bases). Sequences were derived from CD45RO+ CD8+ T cells from PBMCs, pooled from several time points, sampled from a donor given antiretroviral therapy, either interrupted or continuous. As for subset: memory CD8+ CD45RO+ CD45RA- T cells. The clonotype comes from a pool of human donors with HIV. CDR3 protein: CASSQEGRGSQPQHF. CDR3 bases: TGCGCCAGCAGCCAGGAGGGCAGGGGATCGCAGCCCCAGCATTTT.